This T cell receptor beta chain was identified in a study of shared clonotypes between healthy human individuals. Study information: Aged 18 to 49, the donors were two women and three men.

Study results and caveats: Memory subsets had estimated richness that was generally smaller than that of naive subsets. Measured sharing among donors was expected to vary with sequencing depth.

Germline assignment: CDR1 LNHDA and CDR2 SQIVND (reference sequence). The CDR3 has 15 amino acids. Between the trimmed V and J ends, which lost 3 bases and 1 base, there was a span of 12 bases. The assay was immunoSEQ multiplex PCR, and TCRdb's table has in-frame clones only and misses some. In the table there are about 2.1 million clones, 85% to 95% of which are singletons. As to this clone: Its antigen is currently unknown.

Naive CD8 cells lacked CD45RO and underwent positive selection for CCR7, leaving out terminally differentiated effector memory CD45RA+ cells. Sequencing was carried out using naive CD8+ T cells from PBMCs. The chain employs TRBV19 and TRBJ2-5; D may be TRBD2 (5 bases). The TCR comes from a man younger than 30 in good health. Some clones in this sample may be carry-over from other donors' samples. This chain's CDR3 is CASSISSSSQETQYF. As DNA, the CDR3 is TGTGCCAGTAGTATCTCTAGCTCAAGCCAAGAGACCCAGTACTTC. The entire variable domain, with the rest obtained from reference TRBV19 and TRBJ2-5, is as follows: DGGITQSPKYLFRKEGQNVTLSCEQNLNHDAMYWYRQDPGQGLRLIYYSQIVNDFQKGDIAEGYSVSREKKESFPLTVTSAQKNPTAFYLCASSISSSSQETQYFGPGTRLLVL.